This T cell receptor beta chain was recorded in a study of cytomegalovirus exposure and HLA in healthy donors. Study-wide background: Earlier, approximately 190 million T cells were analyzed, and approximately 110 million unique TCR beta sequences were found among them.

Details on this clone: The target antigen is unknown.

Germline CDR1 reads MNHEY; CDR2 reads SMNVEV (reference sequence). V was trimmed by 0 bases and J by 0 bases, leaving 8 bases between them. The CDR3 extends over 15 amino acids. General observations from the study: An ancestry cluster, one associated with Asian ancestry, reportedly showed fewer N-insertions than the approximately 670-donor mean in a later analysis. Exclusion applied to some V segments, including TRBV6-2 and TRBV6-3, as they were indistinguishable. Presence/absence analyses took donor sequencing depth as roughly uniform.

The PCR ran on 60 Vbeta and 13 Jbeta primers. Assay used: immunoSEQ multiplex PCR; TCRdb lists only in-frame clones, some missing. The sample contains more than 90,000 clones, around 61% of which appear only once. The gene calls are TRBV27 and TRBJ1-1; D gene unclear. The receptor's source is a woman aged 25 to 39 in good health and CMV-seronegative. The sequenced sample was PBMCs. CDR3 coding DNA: TGTGCCAGCAGTTTATCATACGGTTTGAACACTGAAGCTTTCTTT. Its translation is CASSLSYGLNTEAFF.